This TCR beta chain was sequenced for a study of cytomegalovirus exposure and HLA in healthy donors. Per germline, CDR1 KGHSH and CDR2 LQKENI. V was shortened by 3 bases and J by 5 bases, with 13 bases between the two germline ends. This CDR3 has 14 amino acids. PCR primers comprised 60 Vbeta and 13 Jbeta primers. Sequencing was performed with immunoSEQ multiplex PCR; in TCRdb, only in-frame clones are kept and a portion is missing. In the table there are 93,000 or so clones, 65% to 85% of which are singletons. For this clone: Its matching antigen is unknown.

Findings of the study overall: Listed as cytomegalovirus-associated were 150 or so TCR beta chains.

The receptor comes from a man aged 50-59 years in good health and CMV-seropositive. V is TRBV18 and J is TRBJ2-5, with D possibly matching TRBD1 (5 bases). The sequenced sample was PBMCs. CDR3 in DNA: TGTGCCAGCTCACCCCAGGGCGAGCCCGAGACCCAGTACTTC. It encodes CASSPQGEPETQYF.